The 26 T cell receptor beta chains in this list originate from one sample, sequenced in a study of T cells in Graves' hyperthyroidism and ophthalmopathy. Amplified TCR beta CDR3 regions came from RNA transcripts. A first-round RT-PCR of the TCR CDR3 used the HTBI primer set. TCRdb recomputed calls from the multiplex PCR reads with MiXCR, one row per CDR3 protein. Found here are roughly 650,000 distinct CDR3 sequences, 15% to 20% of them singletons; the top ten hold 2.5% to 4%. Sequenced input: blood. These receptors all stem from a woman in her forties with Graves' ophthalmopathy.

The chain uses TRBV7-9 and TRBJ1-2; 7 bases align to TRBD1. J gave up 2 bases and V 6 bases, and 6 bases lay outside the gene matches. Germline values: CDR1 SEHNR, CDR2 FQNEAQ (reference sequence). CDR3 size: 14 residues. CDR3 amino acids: CASRTGPENYGYTF. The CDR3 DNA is TGTGCCAGCAGGACAGGGCCCGAAAACTATGGCTACACCTTC.

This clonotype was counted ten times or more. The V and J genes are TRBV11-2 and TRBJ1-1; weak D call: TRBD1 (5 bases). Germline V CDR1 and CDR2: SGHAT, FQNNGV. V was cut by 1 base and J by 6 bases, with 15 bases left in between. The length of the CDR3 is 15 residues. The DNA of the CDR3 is TGTGCCAGCAGCTTAGTATTGGGGCAGGGTCCTGAAGCTTTCTTT. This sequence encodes CASSLVLGQGPEAFF.

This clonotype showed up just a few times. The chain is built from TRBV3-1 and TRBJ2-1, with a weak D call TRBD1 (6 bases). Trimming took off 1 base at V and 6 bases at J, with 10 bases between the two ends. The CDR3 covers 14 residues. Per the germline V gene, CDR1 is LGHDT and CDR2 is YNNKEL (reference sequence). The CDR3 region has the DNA TGTGCCAGCAGCCAAGCCCAGGGGTTCAATGAGCAGTTCTTC. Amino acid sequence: CASSQAQGFNEQFF.

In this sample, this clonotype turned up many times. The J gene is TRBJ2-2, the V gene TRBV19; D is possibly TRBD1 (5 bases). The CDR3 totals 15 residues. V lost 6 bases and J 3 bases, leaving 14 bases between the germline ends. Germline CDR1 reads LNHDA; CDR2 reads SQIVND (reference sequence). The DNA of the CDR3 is TGTGCCAGTAGCCCCCCTGACAGTCACACCGGGGAGCTGTTTTTT. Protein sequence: CASSPPDSHTGELFF.

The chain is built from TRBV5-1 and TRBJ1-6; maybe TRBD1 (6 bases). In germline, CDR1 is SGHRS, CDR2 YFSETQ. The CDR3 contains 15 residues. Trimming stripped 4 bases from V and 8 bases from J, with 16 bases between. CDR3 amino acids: CASSPGGGPDSPLHF. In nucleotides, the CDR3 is TGCGCCAGCAGCCCGGGTGGGGGGCCGGATTCACCCCTCCACTTT.

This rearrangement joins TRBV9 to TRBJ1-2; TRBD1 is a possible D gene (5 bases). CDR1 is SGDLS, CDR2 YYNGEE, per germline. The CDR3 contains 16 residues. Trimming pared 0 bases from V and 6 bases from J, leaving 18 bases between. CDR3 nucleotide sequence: TGTGCCAGCAGCGTAGAGGGGCGAAGGCTTTTTGATGGCTACACCTTC. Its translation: CASSVEGRRLFDGYTF.

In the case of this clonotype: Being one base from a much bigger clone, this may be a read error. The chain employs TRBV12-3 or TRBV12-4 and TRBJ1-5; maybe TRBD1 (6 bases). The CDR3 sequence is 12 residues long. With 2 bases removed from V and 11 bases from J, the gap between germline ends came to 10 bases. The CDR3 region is CASSLKGEAQHF. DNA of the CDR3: TGTGCCAGCAGTTTAAAGGGGGAGGCCCAGCATTTT.

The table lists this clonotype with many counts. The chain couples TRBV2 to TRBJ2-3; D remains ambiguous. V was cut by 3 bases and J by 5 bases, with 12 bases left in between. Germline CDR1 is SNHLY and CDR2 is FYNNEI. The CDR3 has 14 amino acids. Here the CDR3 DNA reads TGTGCCAGCAGTGATTTTAGCAGCCGAGATACGCAGTATTTT. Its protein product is CASSDFSSRDTQYF.

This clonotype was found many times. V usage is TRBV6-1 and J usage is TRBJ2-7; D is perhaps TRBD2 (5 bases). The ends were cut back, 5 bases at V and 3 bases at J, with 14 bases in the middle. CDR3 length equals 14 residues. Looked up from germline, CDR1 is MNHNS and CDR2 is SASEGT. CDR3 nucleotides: TGTGCCAGCAGTTATGAGCGGCAAAGCTACGAGCAGTACTTC. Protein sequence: CASSYERQSYEQYF.

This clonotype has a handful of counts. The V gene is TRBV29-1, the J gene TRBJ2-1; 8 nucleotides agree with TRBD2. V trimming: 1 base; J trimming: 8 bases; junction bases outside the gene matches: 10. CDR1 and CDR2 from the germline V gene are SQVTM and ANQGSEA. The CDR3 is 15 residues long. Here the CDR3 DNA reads TGCAGCGTTGAAGGGGTCGGGGGGGCCTGGGATGAGCAGTTCTTC. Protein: CSVEGVGGAWDEQFF.

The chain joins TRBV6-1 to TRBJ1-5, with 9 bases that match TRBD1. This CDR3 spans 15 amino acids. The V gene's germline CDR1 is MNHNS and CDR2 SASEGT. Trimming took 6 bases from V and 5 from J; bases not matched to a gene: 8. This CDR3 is CASRPLQGAHQPQHF. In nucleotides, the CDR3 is TGTGCCAGCAGACCCCTACAGGGGGCTCATCAGCCCCAGCATTTT.

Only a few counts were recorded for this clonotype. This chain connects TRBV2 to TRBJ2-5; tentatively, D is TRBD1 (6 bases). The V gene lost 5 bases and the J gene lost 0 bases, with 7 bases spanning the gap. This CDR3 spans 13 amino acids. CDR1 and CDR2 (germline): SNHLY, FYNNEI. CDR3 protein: CASSWDNQETQYF. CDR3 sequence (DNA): TGTGCCAGCAGTTGGGACAACCAAGAGACCCAGTACTTC.

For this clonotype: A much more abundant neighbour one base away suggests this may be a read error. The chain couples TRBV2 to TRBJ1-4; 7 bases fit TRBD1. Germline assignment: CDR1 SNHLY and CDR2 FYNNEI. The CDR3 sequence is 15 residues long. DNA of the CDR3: TGTGCCAGCAGCATACAGGGGCAAGCTAATGAAAAACTGGTTTTT. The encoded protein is CASSIQGQANEKLVF. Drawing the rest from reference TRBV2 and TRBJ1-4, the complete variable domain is EPEVTQTPSHQVTQMGQEVILRCVPISNHLYFYWYRQILGQKVEFLVSFYNNEISEKSEIFDDQFSVERPDGSNFTLKIRSTKLEDSAMYFCASSIQGQANEKLVFGSGTQLSVL.

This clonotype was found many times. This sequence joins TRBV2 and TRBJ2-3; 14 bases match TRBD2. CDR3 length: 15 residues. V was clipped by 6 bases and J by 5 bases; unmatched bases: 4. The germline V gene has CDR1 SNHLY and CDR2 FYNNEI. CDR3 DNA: TGTGCCAGCAGGGGACTAGCGGGAGTTAAAGATACGCAGTATTTT. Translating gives CASRGLAGVKDTQYF.

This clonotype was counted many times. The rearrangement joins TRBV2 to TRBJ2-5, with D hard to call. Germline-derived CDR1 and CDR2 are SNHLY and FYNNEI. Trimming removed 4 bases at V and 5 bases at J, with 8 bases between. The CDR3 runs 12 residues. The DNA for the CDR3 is TGTGCCAGCAGTGTAGTCTACGAGACCCAGTACTTC. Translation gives CASSVVYETQYF.

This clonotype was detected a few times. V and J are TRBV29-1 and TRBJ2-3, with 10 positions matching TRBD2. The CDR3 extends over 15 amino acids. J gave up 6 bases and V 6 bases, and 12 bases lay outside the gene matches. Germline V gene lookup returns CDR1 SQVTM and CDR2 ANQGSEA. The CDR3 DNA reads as TGCAGCGTCCGGAGGCTAGCGGGAGCGTGGGATACGCAGTATTTT. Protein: CSVRRLAGAWDTQYF.

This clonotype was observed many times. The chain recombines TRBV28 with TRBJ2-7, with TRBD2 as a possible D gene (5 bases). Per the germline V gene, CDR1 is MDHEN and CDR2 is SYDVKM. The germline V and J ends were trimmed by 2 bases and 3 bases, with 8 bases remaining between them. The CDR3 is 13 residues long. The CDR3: CASSLAEVYEQYF. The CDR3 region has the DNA TGTGCCAGCAGTTTAGCGGAGGTCTACGAGCAGTACTTC.

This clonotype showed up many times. CDR3: CASSPLAVTDTQYF. CDR3 nucleotide sequence: TGTGCCAGCTCACCGCTCGCGGTCACAGATACGCAGTATTTT. The chain joins TRBV18 to TRBJ2-3; no reliable D call. This CDR3 spans 14 amino acids. Germline loops: CDR1 KGHSH, CDR2 LQKENI. Trimming removed 3 bases at V and 2 bases at J, with 9 bases between.

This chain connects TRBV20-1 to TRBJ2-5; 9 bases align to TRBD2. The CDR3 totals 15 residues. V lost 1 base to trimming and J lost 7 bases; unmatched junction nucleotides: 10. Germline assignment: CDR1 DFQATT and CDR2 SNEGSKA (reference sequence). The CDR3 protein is CSARASGGSFGTQYF. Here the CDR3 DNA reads TGCAGTGCTAGAGCGAGCGGGGGGTCTTTTGGGACCCAGTACTTC.

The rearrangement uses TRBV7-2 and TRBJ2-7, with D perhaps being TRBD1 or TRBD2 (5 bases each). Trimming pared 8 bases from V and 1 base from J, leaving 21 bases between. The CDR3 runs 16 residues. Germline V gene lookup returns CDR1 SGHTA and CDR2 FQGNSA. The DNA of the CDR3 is TGTGCCAGCCGTGTAGGTCCCGGGGCCCGGTCCTACGAGCAGTACTTC. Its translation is CASRVGPGARSYEQYF.

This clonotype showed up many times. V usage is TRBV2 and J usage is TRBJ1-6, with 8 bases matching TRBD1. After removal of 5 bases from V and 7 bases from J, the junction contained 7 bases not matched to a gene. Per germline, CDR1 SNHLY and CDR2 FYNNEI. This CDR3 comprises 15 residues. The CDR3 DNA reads TGTGCCAGCAGTTCGGACAGGGTTGAAAATTCACCCCTCCACTTT. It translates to CASSSDRVENSPLHF.

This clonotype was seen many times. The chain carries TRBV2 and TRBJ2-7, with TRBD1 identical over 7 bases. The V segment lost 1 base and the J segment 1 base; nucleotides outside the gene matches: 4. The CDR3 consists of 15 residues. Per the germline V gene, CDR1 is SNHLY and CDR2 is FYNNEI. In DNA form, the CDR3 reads TGTGCCAGCAGTGAAGATCCGGGACAGTCCTACGAGCAGTACTTC. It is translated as CASSEDPGQSYEQYF.

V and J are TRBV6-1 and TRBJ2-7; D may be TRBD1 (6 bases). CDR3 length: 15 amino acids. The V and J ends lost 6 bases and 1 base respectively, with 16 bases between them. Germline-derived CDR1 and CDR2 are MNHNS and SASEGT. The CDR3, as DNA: TGTGCCAGCAGCTGGAACAGGGCTCCTTCCTACGAGCAGTACTTC. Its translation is CASSWNRAPSYEQYF.

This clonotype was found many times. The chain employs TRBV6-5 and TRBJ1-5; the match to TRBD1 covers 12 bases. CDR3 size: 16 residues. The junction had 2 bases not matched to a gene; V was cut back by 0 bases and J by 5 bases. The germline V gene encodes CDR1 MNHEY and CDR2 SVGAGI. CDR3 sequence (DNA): TGTGCCAGCAGTTACTCCCGGGACAGGGGGCATCAGCCCCAGCATTTT. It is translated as CASSYSRDRGHQPQHF.

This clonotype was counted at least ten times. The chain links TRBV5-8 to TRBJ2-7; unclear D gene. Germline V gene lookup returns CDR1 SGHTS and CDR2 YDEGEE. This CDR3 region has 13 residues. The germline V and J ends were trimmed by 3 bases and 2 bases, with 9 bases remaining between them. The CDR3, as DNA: TGTGCCAGCAGCTGGGTCCCCGCCTACGAGCAGTACTTC. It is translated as CASSWVPAYEQYF.

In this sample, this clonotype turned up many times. The CDR3 spells CAWRTVANEKLFF. CDR3 coding DNA: TGTGCCTGGAGGACAGTGGCTAATGAAAAACTGTTTTTT. This chain joins TRBV30 and TRBJ1-4; maybe TRBD1 (5 bases). V was trimmed by 3 bases and J by 3 bases, leaving 8 bases between them. Germline values: CDR1 GTSNPN, CDR2 SVGIG (reference sequence). This CDR3 is 13 amino acids long.